The present entry profiles one T cell receptor beta chain with its context. What antigen it recognizes has not been identified. Base quality data are lacking; no much larger clone is found one base away. This sample is part of a study of relationships among human T cell subsets (dated 2010 in TCRdb). With respect to the entire study: The study sequenced eight distinct T cell populations from blood: pan T, CD8 cytotoxic, regulatory, Th1, Th2, naive plus transitional, activated and memory cells. Here is what the overall study found, with its caveats: The seven subsets showed no statistically significant differences in V, D and J usage, CDR3 length, or N-nucleotide additions. Substantial CDR3 sharing among Th1, Th2 and regulatory T cells was interpreted as suggesting stochastic cell fate choices. Over 55% of CD8+ cytotoxic sequences belonged to clones with over 100 reads, whereas regulatory and Th2 subsets showed few such clones. The bead-based sorting could not exclude a CD4+CD8+ double-positive population.

For isolation of CD8+ cytotoxic T cells, negative selection was performed with anti-CD4 multisort beads, and positive selection with anti-CD8 beads was then performed. T cell subsets were isolated with Miltenyi superparamagnetic beads coated with subset-specific monoclonal antibodies. All T cell populations were isolated from peripheral blood. Whole blood was subjected to Ficoll separation to obtain mononuclear cells, from which monocytes were subsequently depleted using anti-CD14 microbeads. Right after isolation, the cell populations were resuspended in RNAprotect reagent. Preparation of the library involved multiplex PCR. The data were produced on a 454 GS FLX. TCR alpha and beta CDR3 regions were amplified from mRNA by semiquantitative ARM-PCR. In ARM-PCR, tagged nested gene-specific primers were applied first, and communal superprimers then carried out the exponential amplification. Exonuclease was used to remove the nested primers before the first-round PCR products went through the second amplification round. The amplicons were sequenced on the 454 platform, a system that can rapidly sequence millions of DNA fragments without cloning bias. A read was counted as effective if the read could be mapped to both V and J germline segments. The published analysis was carried out like this. IRmap, which uses pyromap, a Smith-Waterman modification adapted to 454 sequencing errors, was used to assign reads to germline V, D and J segments. D-beta assignments were filtered with cutoffs set at the 99th percentile of alignment scores obtained from simulated random sequences. The CDR3 was taken to be the amino acids lying between the conserved V-segment Y[YFLI]C motif and the J-segment [FW]GXGT motif. A compound Poisson process model, previously applied to large-scale EST data, was used to estimate repertoire diversity. A procedure for detecting cross-contamination was used to argue that sample contamination was not the source of the shared CDR3s. The raw public data were reprocessed by TCRdb itself: fastp quality trimming at Q25, MiXCR clonotype calling, in-frame beta chains only. Identical CDR3 proteins give one entry, which carries the most common genes and DNA. TCRdb's processing, not the study's, gives the V and J calls here. Here the sample has roughly 5,400 distinct CDR3 sequences; 55% to 65% occur a single time. 57% of the sample is in the top ten clones.

This TCR was recovered from a man aged 40-50 years in good health. Material for sequencing was CD8+ T cells sorted from blood.

The nucleotide sequence is TGTGCCAGCAGCTTAGGTGGCTACGGCACTGAAGCTTTCTTT. Translated, it reads CASSLGGYGTEAFF. The chain is assembled from TRBV7-9 and TRBJ1-1, with the D segment identity uncertain. From a lookup of the germline V gene (reference sequence), CDR1 and CDR2 are SEHNR and FQNEAQ. A distance of 10 bases separates the germline ends of V and J, which lose 1 base and 4 bases respectively. The CDR3 contains 14 residues, cysteine and phenylalanine counted. Only the CDR3 portion is preserved as DNA: 42 bases, with reading frame beginning at the first base.